This entry is about one TCR beta chain. The antigen is unknown. This sample is drawn from a study of response to subunit inactivated influenza vaccine. Overall study findings and caveats: Authors suggested each seasonal influenza vaccination recruits few new T cells.

TCRdb recomputed calls from the RT-PCR reads with MiXCR, one row per CDR3 protein. The profile shows fewer than 350,000 distinct CDR3 sequences, around a fifth of them singletons. CDR1 is LNHDA, CDR2 SQIVND, per germline (reference sequence). Trimming removed 5 bases at V and 0 bases at J, with 14 bases between. The CDR3 sequence is 17 residues long. The TCR was taken from a man aged 45 to 70 who received an inactivated influenza vaccine. Material: PBMCs from blood, obtained 21 months after vaccination. The chain links TRBV19 to TRBJ1-6, with D possibly being TRBD1 (6 bases). CDR3 residues: CASSADDRSSYNSPLHF. Written as DNA, the CDR3 is TGTGCCAGTAGTGCCGACGACAGGAGCTCCTATAATTCACCCCTCCACTTT.